This T cell receptor beta chain was sequenced for a study of blood T cell repertoires in COVID-19. The overall study: Both acute and convalescent COVID-19 samples were obtained from the United States, Italy and Spain.

Some clones are missing from TCRdb's copy, which holds only in-frame ones; the method was immunoSEQ multiplex PCR. The table lists roughly 87,000 clones, about 87% of them singletons. The CDR3 totals 14 residues. Looked up from germline, CDR1 is MNHEY and CDR2 is SVGAGI. J lost 3 bases, V lost 7 bases, and 6 bases had no gene match. The chain couples TRBV6-5 to TRBJ2-7, with 10 bases identical to TRBD1. This clonotype originated in a man in his 60s with acute or convalescent COVID-19. Sequencing was carried out using peripheral blood. The CDR3 loop is CASTPGQGFYEQYF. CDR3 bases: TGTGCCAGCACTCCGGGACAGGGGTTCTACGAGCAGTACTTC.